This T cell receptor (beta chain) is from a study of blood T cells in healthy people across ages (dated by TCRdb to about 2015). The study in broad terms: In model experiments, template switching captured roughly one uniquely barcoded TCR beta cDNA molecule for every two T cells. Using deep sequencing normalized with unique cDNA molecular identifiers, the study measured how TCR beta repertoire diversity changes with age. The donors were split into four age groups: young (average 16 years), middle-aged (roughly 39), aged (62) and long-lived (approximately 80). To avoid experimental bias, donors of different ages were randomly spread across the sequencing lanes. Two additional independent replicas of 1 million unique cDNA reads from the same blood draw were analyzed for two donors (one aged 18 to 30 and one aged 80 or older). On the study overall, not on this receptor specifically: The percentage of naive T cells measured by flow cytometry correlated strongly with observed TCR beta diversity. Donor CMV infection status was unknown, potentially confounding age-related changes in expanded clonotypes. The long-lived group showed more naive CD4+ T cells, fewer expanded clones and increased TCR diversity than the aged group, suggesting age selection. Total diversity estimates from one million sequenced T cells were considered lower bounds and underestimates. Because profiling used bulk unsorted PBMCs, naive and antigen-experienced compartments could not be compared conclusively. As age increased, observed TCR beta diversity per million T cells dropped in a roughly linear way, and a significant reduction was already evident by age 40.

In the case of this clonotype: Its antigen is still unknown. Base qualities are missing; no much larger clone stands one base away.

Systemically healthy Caucasian individuals from Russia, around 39 in total and aged about 6 to 90 years, were included as donors. About 10 milliliters of peripheral blood were collected from each donor into EDTA-treated Vacutainer tubes. Ficoll-Paque density-gradient centrifugation was used to isolate PBMCs, with at least 6.5 million obtained per sample. Total RNA, at least 6 micrograms per sample, was extracted from PBMCs with Trizol reagent. Naive CD45RAhigh/CD27high T cell percentages were measured by flow cytometry on a PBMC aliquot from every donor. The library came from 5' RACE. Sequencing took place on an Illumina HiSeq 2500. A second PCR of about 6 to 11 cycles was performed with a sample-barcoded 5' primer and a J-beta primer mix. A template-switch 5' adaptor carrying 12 random nucleotides introduced a unique molecular identifier onto each TCR beta cDNA molecule. At least 3 million CDR3-containing paired-end reads were obtained from each sample. All of the RNA was converted into first-strand cDNA using the Mint cDNA synthesis kit, with a TRBC-specific oligonucleotide serving as the primer. After uracil-DNA glycosylase treatment, a first 18-cycle PCR used universal primers M1SS and BC2_uni_R on all cDNA. On the study's bioinformatics: For normalization, 1 million high-quality reads were randomly selected from each sample, with every read carrying a distinct molecular identifier. Instead of being binned into consensus sequences, reads that shared molecular identifiers were thrown out. MiTCR, with a Q25 quality threshold and the strictest error-elimination algorithm, was used for CDR3 identification, clonotype clustering and error correction. A nonparametric unseen species model using Euler transformation provided a lower-bound estimate of total TCR beta diversity. TCRdb cleaned the public reads at Q25 with fastp, built clones with MiXCR and kept in-frame beta chains. Each entry is one CDR3 protein sequence, shown with its most common DNA and genes. In this record, the V and J calls reflect TCRdb's handling and not the investigators' own analysis. The sample has roughly 1.7 million distinct CDR3 sequences on record, 30% to 35% of them singletons. Clones ranked in the top ten supply about 11% of the sample.

Compared with germline, V lacks 7 bases and J lacks 6 bases; bases without a gene match: 4. Counted from cysteine to phenylalanine, this CDR3 has 15 amino acids. This entry keeps only the CDR3 DNA: 45 bases, framed from base 1. Via the germline V gene, CDR1 is SGHTA and CDR2 FQGNSA. The sequence was collected from a woman in her 30s in good health. In this chain, TRBV7-2 is recombined with TRBJ2-2, with 14 central nucleotides matching TRBD2. Sequencing was carried out using blood. The CDR3 reads CASKPTSGRAGELFF. The nucleotide sequence is TGTGCCAGCAAACCGACTAGCGGGAGGGCCGGGGAGCTGTTTTTT.